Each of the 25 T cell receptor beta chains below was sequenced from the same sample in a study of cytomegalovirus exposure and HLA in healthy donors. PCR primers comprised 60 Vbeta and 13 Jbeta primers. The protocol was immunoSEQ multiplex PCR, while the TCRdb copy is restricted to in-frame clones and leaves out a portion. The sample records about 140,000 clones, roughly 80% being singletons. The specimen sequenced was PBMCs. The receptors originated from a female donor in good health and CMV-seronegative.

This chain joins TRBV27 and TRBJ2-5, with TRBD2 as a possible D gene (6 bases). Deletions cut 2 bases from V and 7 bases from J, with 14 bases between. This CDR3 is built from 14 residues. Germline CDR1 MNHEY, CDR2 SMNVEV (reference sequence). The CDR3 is CASSLTTGDGTQYF. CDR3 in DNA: TGTGCCAGCAGTTTAACCACGGGAGACGGGACCCAGTACTTC.

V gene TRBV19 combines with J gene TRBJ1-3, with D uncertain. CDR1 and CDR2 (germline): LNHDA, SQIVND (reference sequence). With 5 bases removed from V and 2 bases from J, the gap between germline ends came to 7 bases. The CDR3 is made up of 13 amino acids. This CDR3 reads CASSRGAGNTIYF. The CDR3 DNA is TGTGCCAGTAGTCGGGGAGCTGGAAACACCATATATTTT.

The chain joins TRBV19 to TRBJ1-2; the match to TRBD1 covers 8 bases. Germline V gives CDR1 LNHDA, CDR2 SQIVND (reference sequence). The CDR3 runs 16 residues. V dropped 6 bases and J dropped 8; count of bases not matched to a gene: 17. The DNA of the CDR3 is TGTGCCAGTAGCCCAACCCCCGGACAGGGCATAGCCGGCTACACCTTC. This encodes CASSPTPGQGIAGYTF.

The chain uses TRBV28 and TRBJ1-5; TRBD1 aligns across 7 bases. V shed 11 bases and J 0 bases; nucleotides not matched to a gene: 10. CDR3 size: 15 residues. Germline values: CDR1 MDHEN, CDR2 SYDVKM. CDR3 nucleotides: TGTGCCGTCCGGGACAGCTCCCCTAGCAATCAGCCCCAGCATTTT. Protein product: CAVRDSSPSNQPQHF.

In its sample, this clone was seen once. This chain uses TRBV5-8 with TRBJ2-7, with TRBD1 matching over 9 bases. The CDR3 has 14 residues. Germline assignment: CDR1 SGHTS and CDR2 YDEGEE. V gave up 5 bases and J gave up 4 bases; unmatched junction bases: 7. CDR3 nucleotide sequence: TGTGCCAGCAGTTCGGACAGGGGTCATTACGAGCAGTACTTC. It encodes CASSSDRGHYEQYF. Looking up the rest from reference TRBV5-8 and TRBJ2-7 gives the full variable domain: EAGVTQSPTHLIKTRGQQATLRCSPISGHTSVYWYQQALGLGLQFLLWYDEGEERNRGNFPPRFSGRQFPNYSSELNVNALELEDSALYLCASSSDRGHYEQYFGPGTRLTVT.

CDR3 in DNA: TGCGCCAGCAGCCAAGGCGGGGACGCTAGCACAGATACGCAGTATTTT. It codes for CASSQGGDASTDTQYF. The J gene is TRBJ2-3, the V gene TRBV4-1; tentative D call: TRBD2 (6 bases). Per germline, CDR1 MGHRA and CDR2 YSYEKL. The CDR3 runs 16 residues. Trimming left V 1 base short and J 0 bases short, with 11 bases between.

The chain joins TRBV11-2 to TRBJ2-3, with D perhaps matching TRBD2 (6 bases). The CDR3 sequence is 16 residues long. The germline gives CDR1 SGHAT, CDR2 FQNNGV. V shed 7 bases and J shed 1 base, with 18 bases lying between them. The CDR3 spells CASTPGGASGTDTQYF. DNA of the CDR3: TGTGCCAGCACCCCCGGCGGAGCTAGCGGCACAGATACGCAGTATTTT. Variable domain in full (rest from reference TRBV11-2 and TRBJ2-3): EAGVAQSPRYKIIEKRQSVAFWCNPISGHATLYWYQQILGQGPKLLIQFQNNGVVDDSQLPKDRFSAERLKGVDSTLKIQPAKLEDSAVYLCASTPGGASGTDTQYFGPGTRLTVL.

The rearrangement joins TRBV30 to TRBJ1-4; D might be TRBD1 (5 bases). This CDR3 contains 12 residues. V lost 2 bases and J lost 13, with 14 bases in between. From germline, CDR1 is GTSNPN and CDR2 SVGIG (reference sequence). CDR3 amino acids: CAWSRDSQGLFF. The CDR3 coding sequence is TGTGCCTGGAGTCGTGACAGCCAAGGACTGTTTTTT. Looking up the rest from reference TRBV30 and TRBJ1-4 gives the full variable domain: SQTIHQWPATLVQPVGSPLSLECTVEGTSNPNLYWYRQAAGRGLQLLFYSVGIGQISSEVPQNLSASRPQDRQFILSSKKLLLSDSGFYLCAWSRDSQGLFFGSGTQLSVL.

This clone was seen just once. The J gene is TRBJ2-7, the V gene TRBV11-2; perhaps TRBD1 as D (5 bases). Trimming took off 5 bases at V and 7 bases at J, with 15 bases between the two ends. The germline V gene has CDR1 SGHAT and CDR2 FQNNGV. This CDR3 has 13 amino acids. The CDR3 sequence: CASSNRRQLEQYF. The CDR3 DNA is TGTGCCAGCAGCAATCGCCGACAGCTTGAGCAGTACTTC. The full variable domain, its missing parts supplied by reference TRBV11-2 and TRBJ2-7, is EAGVAQSPRYKIIEKRQSVAFWCNPISGHATLYWYQQILGQGPKLLIQFQNNGVVDDSQLPKDRFSAERLKGVDSTLKIQPAKLEDSAVYLCASSNRRQLEQYFGPGTRLTVT.

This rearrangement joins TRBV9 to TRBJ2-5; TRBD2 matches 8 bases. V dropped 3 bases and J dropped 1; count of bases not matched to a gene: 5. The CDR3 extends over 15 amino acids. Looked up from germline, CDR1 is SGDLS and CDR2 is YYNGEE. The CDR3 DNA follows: TGTGCCAGCAGCGGAATAGCGGGACCCCAAGAGACCCAGTACTTC. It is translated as CASSGIAGPQETQYF.

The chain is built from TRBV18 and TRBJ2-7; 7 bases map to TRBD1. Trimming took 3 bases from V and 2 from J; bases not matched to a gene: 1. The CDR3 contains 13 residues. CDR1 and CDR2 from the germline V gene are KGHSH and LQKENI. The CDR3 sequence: CASSPGTAYEQYF. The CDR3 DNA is TGTGCCAGCTCACCTGGGACAGCCTACGAGCAGTACTTC.

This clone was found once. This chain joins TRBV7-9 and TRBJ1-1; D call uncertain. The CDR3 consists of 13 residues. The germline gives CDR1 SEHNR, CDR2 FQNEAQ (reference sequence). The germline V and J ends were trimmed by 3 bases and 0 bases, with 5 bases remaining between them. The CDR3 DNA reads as TGTGCCAGCAGCTTCCAGATGAACACTGAAGCTTTCTTT. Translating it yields CASSFQMNTEAFF.

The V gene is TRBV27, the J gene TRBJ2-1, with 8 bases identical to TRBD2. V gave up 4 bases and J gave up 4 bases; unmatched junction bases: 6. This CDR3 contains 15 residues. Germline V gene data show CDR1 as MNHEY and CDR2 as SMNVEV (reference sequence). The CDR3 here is CASSYGRGRYNEQFF. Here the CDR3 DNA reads TGTGCCAGCAGTTACGGGAGGGGCAGATACAATGAGCAGTTCTTC.

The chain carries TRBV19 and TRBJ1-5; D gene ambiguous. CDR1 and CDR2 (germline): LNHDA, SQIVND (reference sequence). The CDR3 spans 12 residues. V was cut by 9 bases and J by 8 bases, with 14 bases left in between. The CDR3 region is CASSGQSKPQHF. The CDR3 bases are TGTGCCAGCAGCGGGCAGAGCAAGCCCCAGCATTTT. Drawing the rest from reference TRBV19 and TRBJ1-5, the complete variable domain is DGGITQSPKYLFRKEGQNVTLSCEQNLNHDAMYWYRQDPGQGLRLIYYSQIVNDFQKGDIAEGYSVSREKKESFPLTVTSAQKNPTAFYLCASSGQSKPQHFGDGTRLSIL.

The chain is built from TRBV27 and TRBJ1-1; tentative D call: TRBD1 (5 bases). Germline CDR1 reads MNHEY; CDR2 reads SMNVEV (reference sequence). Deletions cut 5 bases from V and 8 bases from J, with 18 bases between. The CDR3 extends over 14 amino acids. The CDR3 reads CASSPWGGLMEAFF. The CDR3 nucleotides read TGTGCCAGCAGTCCCTGGGGGGGACTGATGGAAGCTTTCTTT.

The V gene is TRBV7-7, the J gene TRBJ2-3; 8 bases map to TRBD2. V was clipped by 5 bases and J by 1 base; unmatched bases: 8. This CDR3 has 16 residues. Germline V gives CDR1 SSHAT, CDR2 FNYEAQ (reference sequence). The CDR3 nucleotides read TGTGCCAGCAGCCCCGACTACGGGAGGGGCACAGATACGCAGTATTTT. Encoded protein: CASSPDYGRGTDTQYF.

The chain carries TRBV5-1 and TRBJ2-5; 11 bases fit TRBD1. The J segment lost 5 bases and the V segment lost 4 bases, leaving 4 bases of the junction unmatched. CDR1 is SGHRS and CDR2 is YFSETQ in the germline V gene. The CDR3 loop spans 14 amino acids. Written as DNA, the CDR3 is TGCGCCAGCAGCCGGACAGGGGGCGAGGAGACCCAGTACTTC. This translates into CASSRTGGEETQYF.

This chain's CDR3 is CATRTGAFTGELFF. For the CDR3, the DNA is TGTGCCACGAGGACAGGGGCGTTCACCGGGGAGCTGTTTTTT. The chain carries TRBV27 and TRBJ2-2, with 9 bases aligning to TRBD1. Unmatched junction bases numbered 7, after V lost 10 bases and J lost 4 bases. The CDR3 covers 14 residues. CDR1 and CDR2 from the germline V gene are MNHEY and SMNVEV (reference sequence).

CDR3 residues: CASSLGVSRGRAYEQYF. The CDR3 DNA sequence: TGCGCCAGCAGCTTGGGAGTTAGCAGGGGAAGAGCCTACGAGCAGTACTTC. The chain couples TRBV5-1 to TRBJ2-7; D might be TRBD1 (6 bases). The V gene lost 0 bases and the J gene lost 2 bases, with 18 bases spanning the gap. There are 17 residues in the CDR3. Germline CDR1 SGHRS, CDR2 YFSETQ.

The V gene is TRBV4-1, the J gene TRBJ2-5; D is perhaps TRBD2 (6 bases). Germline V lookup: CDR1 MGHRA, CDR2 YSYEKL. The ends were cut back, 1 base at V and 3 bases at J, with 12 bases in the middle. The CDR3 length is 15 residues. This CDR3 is CASSQGRREEETQYF. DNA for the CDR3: TGCGCCAGCAGCCAAGGCAGAAGGGAGGAAGAGACCCAGTACTTC.

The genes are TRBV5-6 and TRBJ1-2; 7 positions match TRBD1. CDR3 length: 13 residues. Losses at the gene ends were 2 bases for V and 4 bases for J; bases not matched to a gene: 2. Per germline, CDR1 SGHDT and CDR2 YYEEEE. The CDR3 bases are TGTGCCAGCAGCTTCTGGACAGGCTATGGCTACACCTTC. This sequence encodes CASSFWTGYGYTF.

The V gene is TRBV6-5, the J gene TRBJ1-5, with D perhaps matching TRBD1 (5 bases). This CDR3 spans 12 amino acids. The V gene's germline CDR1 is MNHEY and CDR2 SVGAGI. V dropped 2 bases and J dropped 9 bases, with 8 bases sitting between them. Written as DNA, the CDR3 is TGTGCCAGCAGTTACCCCCAGGGGCCCCAGCATTTT. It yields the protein CASSYPQGPQHF.

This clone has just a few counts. The CDR3: CSAEGGLTEAFF. CDR3 in DNA: TGCAGCGCCGAAGGAGGGTTGACTGAAGCTTTCTTT. The gene calls are TRBV29-1 and TRBJ1-1; the D is unclear. The V end was cut by 7 bases, the J end by 5 bases, with 14 bases between. Germline-derived CDR1 and CDR2 are SQVTM and ANQGSEA. The length of the CDR3 is 12 residues.

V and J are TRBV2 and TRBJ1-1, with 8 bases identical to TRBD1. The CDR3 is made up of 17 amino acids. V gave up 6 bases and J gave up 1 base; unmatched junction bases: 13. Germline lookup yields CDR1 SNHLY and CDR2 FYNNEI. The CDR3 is CASSTRTGRGGNTEAFF. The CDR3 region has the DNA TGTGCCAGCAGCACAAGGACAGGGAGGGGAGGGAACACTGAAGCTTTCTTT.

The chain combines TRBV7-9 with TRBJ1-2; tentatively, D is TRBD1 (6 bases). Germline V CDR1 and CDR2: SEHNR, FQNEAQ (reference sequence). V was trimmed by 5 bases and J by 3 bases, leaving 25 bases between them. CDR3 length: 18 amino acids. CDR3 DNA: TGTGCCAGCAGCCCAAAGTGGGGAATCACAGGGAACGACTATGGCTACACCTTC. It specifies CASSPKWGITGNDYGYTF.